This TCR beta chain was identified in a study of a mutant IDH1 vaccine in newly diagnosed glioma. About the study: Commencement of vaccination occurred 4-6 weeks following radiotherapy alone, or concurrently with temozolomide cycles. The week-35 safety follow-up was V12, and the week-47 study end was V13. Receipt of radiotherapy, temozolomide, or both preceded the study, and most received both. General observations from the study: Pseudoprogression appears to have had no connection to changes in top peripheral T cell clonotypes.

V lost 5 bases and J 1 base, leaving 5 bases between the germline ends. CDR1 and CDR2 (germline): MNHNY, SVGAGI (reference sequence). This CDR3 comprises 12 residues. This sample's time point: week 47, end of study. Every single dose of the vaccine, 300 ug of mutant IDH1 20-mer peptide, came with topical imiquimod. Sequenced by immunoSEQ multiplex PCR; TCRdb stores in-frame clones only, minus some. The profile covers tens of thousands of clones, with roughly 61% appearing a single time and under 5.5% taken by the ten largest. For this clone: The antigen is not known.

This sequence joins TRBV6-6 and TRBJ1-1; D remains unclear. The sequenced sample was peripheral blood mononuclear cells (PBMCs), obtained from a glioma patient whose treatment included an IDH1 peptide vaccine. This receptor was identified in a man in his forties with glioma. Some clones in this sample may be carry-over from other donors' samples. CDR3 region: CASSRTNTEAFF. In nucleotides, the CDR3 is TGTGCCAGCAGTAGAACGAACACTGAAGCTTTCTTT.